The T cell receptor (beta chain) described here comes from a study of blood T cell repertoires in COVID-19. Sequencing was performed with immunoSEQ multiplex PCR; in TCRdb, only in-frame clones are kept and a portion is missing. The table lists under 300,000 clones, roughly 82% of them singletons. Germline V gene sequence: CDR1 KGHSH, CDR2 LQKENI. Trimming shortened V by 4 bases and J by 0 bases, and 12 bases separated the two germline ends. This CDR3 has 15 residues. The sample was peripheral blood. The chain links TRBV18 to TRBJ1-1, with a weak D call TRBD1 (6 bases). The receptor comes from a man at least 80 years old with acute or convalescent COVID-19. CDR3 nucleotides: TGTGCCAGCTCACTACAGGGACGGTTGAACACTGAAGCTTTCTTT. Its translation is CASSLQGRLNTEAFF. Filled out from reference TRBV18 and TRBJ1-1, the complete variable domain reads NAGVMQNPRHLVRRRGQEARLRCSPMKGHSHVYWYRQLPEEGLKFMVYLQKENIIDESGMPKERFSAEFPKEGPSILRIQQVVRGDSAAYFCASSLQGRLNTEAFFGQGTRLTVV.